The 20 T cell receptor beta chains below all came from one sample that was sequenced in a study of blood T cell repertoires in COVID-19. Only in-frame clones appear in the TCRdb table, and some are missing; sequencing was by immunoSEQ multiplex PCR. The repertoire has about 80,000 clones, roughly four fifths of them found once; the top ten carry 9%. Sequencing was carried out using peripheral blood. The receptor source for this set is a human donor in a cohort sampled during active COVID-19.

In the case of this clone: A read error may account for a junction end that differs from germline. V gene TRBV6-6 combines with J gene TRBJ2-7; 14 nucleotides line up with TRBD2. CDR1 and CDR2 from the germline V gene are MNHNY and SVGAGI (reference sequence). The CDR3 runs 19 residues. In nucleotides, the CDR3 is TGTGCCAGCAGTCGACGAGGGGTGACTAGCGGGAGGGCCTCCCACGAGCAGTACTTC. This sequence encodes CASSRRGVTSGRASHEQYF.

The J gene is TRBJ2-1, the V gene TRBV7-9; 9 bases fit TRBD1. J gave up 7 bases and V 1 base, and 5 bases lay outside the gene matches. CDR3 size: 15 residues. From germline, CDR1 is SEHNR and CDR2 FQNEAQ (reference sequence). The DNA of the CDR3 is TGTGCCAGCAGCTTAGGACAGGGGGTTGCTAATGAGCAGTTCTTC. Amino acids: CASSLGQGVANEQFF.

The chain carries TRBV5-1 and TRBJ2-6, with 12 positions matching TRBD1. Per germline, CDR1 SGHRS and CDR2 YFSETQ. The CDR3 spans 17 residues. After removal of 4 bases from V and 3 bases from J, the junction contained 5 bases not matched to a gene. CDR3 amino acids: CASSRDRGQNGANVLTF. DNA for the CDR3: TGCGCCAGCAGCCGGGACAGGGGGCAAAATGGGGCCAACGTCCTGACTTTC.

The rearrangement uses TRBV2 and TRBJ2-3, with D maybe TRBD1 (5 bases). The CDR3 covers 14 residues. Germline V gene lookup returns CDR1 SNHLY and CDR2 FYNNEI. Trimming took off 7 bases at V and 0 bases at J, with 11 bases between the two ends. As DNA, the CDR3 is TGTGCCAGCACCCGACAGAGTAGCACAGATACGCAGTATTTT. Amino acids: CASTRQSSTDTQYF.

This chain connects TRBV3-1 (or the pseudogene TRBV3-2) to TRBJ1-1; 7 bases line up with TRBD1. This CDR3 is built from 13 residues. CDR1 and CDR2 from the germline V gene are LGHDT and YNNKEL (reference sequence). V lost 1 base, J lost 8 bases, and 4 bases stayed unmatched. The CDR3 loop is CASSQATQGEAFF. CDR3 DNA sequence: TGTGCCAGCAGCCAAGCCACACAGGGGGAAGCTTTCTTT.

This clone was recorded once. The chain joins TRBV10-3 to TRBJ2-3; 12 bases line up with TRBD2. Germline values: CDR1 ENHRY, CDR2 SYGVKD. This CDR3 comprises 17 residues. J gave up 0 bases and V 4 bases, and 5 bases lay outside the gene matches. CDR3 coding DNA: TGTGCCATCAGTGGGACTAGCGGGGCTGCTAGCACAGATACGCAGTATTTT. This sequence encodes CAISGTSGAASTDTQYF.

The V call is TRBV2, the J call TRBJ2-3, with 9 positions matching TRBD2. V gave up 6 bases and J gave up 7 bases; unmatched junction bases: 14. Germline-derived CDR1 and CDR2 are SNHLY and FYNNEI. CDR3 length: 16 residues. In DNA form, the CDR3 reads TGTGCCAGCAGGGGGCGGGTAGCGGGAGTTTCGAATACGCAGTATTTT. This sequence encodes CASRGRVAGVSNTQYF. Drawing the rest from reference TRBV2 and TRBJ2-3, the complete variable domain is EPEVTQTPSHQVTQMGQEVILRCVPISNHLYFYWYRQILGQKVEFLVSFYNNEISEKSEIFDDQFSVERPDGSNFTLKIRSTKLEDSAMYFCASRGRVAGVSNTQYFGPGTRLTVL.

The V and J genes are TRBV6-1 and TRBJ1-2; D call uncertain. The CDR3 sequence is 12 residues long. CDR1 is MNHNS and CDR2 is SASEGT in the germline V gene. The V and J ends lost 1 base and 7 bases respectively, with 7 bases between them. The CDR3 nucleotides read TGTGCCAGCAGTGAAGGCCGCGGTGGCTACACCTTC. Protein sequence: CASSEGRGGYTF.

This clone appeared once. The J gene is TRBJ1-6, the V gene TRBV12-3 or TRBV12-4, with a weak D call TRBD1 (5 bases). The CDR3 is 12 amino acids. Trimming pared 7 bases from V and 7 bases from J, leaving 8 bases between. The CDR3 is CASTGGNSPLHF. The CDR3 region has the DNA TGTGCCAGCACCGGGGGAAATTCACCCCTCCACTTT.

This chain links TRBV6-5 with TRBJ1-6, with D perhaps matching TRBD1 (5 bases). The ends were cut back, 4 bases at V and 5 bases at J, with 12 bases in the middle. CDR1 and CDR2 from the germline V gene are MNHEY and SVGAGI. The CDR3 spans 15 residues. CDR3 sequence (DNA): TGTGCCAGCAGTTCTCTAGGCAGGGATAATTCACCCCTCCACTTT. This gives the protein CASSSLGRDNSPLHF.

The rearrangement joins TRBV11-3 to TRBJ1-4; 7 positions match TRBD1. V trimming: 5 bases; J trimming: 5 bases; junction bases outside the gene matches: 5. This CDR3 is built from 14 residues. In germline, CDR1 is SGHNT, CDR2 YENEEA. CDR3 in DNA: TGTGCCAGCAGCCATAGGACAGGAAATGAAAAACTGTTTTTT. It is translated as CASSHRTGNEKLFF.

The V gene is TRBV2, the J gene TRBJ2-4, with TRBD2 matching 7 bases. The CDR3 has 14 amino acids. Germline lookup yields CDR1 SNHLY and CDR2 FYNNEI. J lost 0 bases, V lost 8 bases, and 4 bases had no gene match. CDR3 in DNA: TGTGCCAGCCTAGCGGAGTTAGCCAAAAACATTCAGTACTTC. Protein product: CASLAELAKNIQYF. The full variable domain, rest sourced from reference TRBV2 and TRBJ2-4, is EPEVTQTPSHQVTQMGQEVILRCVPISNHLYFYWYRQILGQKVEFLVSFYNNEISEKSEIFDDQFSVERPDGSNFTLKIRSTKLEDSAMYFCASLAELAKNIQYFGAGTRLSVL.

V usage is TRBV6-5 and J usage is TRBJ2-7, with D tentatively TRBD2 (5 bases). V was clipped by 0 bases and J by 3 bases, with 6 bases between them. Germline assignment: CDR1 MNHEY and CDR2 SVGAGI. CDR3 size: 13 residues. CDR3 sequence reads: CASSYSADYEQYF. Here the CDR3 DNA reads TGTGCCAGCAGTTACTCAGCGGACTACGAGCAGTACTTC.

The J gene is TRBJ2-7, the V gene TRBV25-1, with TRBD2 identical over 7 bases. Germline V gene data show CDR1 as MGHDK and CDR2 as SYGVNS. J lost 5 bases, V lost 4 bases, and 8 bases had no gene match. CDR3 length: 14 amino acids. The CDR3: CASSARGDGHEQYF. In DNA, the CDR3 is TGTGCCAGCAGTGCCCGGGGGGACGGGCACGAGCAGTACTTC.

The chain links TRBV14 to TRBJ2-1; D remains ambiguous. Germline CDR1 reads SGHDN; CDR2 reads FVKESK. This CDR3 has 13 residues. V was trimmed by 4 bases and J by 0 bases, leaving 4 bases between them. The CDR3 DNA sequence: TGTGCCAGCAGCCTCGGCTCCTACAATGAGCAGTTCTTC. Translated: CASSLGSYNEQFF. Looking up the rest from reference TRBV14 and TRBJ2-1 gives the full variable domain: EAGVTQFPSHSVIEKGQTVTLRCDPISGHDNLYWYRRVMGKEIKFLLHFVKESKQDESGMPNNRFLAERTGGTYSTLKVQPAELEDSGVYFCASSLGSYNEQFFGPGTRLTVL.

The J gene is TRBJ1-1, the V gene TRBV2, with 9 positions matching TRBD1. The CDR3 consists of 16 residues. Germline-derived CDR1 and CDR2 are SNHLY and FYNNEI. V shed 8 bases, J shed 1 base, and the junction held 11 bases outside the gene matches. The CDR3 reads CASARTGGPGNTEAFF. CDR3 nucleotide sequence: TGTGCCAGCGCTCGAACAGGGGGCCCAGGGAACACTGAAGCTTTCTTT.

The chain links TRBV11-2 to TRBJ2-7; D might be TRBD1 (6 bases). The germline CDR1 and CDR2 sequences are SGHAT and FQNNGV. The CDR3 spans 13 residues. V was cut by 4 bases and J by 3 bases, with 10 bases left in between. The CDR3 nucleotides read TGTGCCAGCAGCTCACAGGGCCTCTACGAGCAGTACTTC. Encoded protein: CASSSQGLYEQYF. Full variable domain (missing parts from reference TRBV11-2 and TRBJ2-7): EAGVAQSPRYKIIEKRQSVAFWCNPISGHATLYWYQQILGQGPKLLIQFQNNGVVDDSQLPKDRFSAERLKGVDSTLKIQPAKLEDSAVYLCASSSQGLYEQYFGPGTRLTVT.

The CDR3 DNA is TGTGCCAGCAGAGTTAGCGGGGTCTCCTACGAGCAGTACTTC. It specifies CASRVSGVSYEQYF. The chain joins TRBV5-6 to TRBJ2-7; TRBD2 aligns across 8 bases. Losses at the gene ends were 5 bases for V and 0 bases for J; bases not matched to a gene: 4. The length of the CDR3 is 14 residues. Germline V gene sequence: CDR1 SGHDT, CDR2 YYEEEE.

The chain is built from TRBV9 and TRBJ2-1, with D possibly matching TRBD2 (6 bases). CDR1 and CDR2 from the germline V gene are SGDLS and YYNGEE. V lost 0 bases and J 0 bases, leaving 22 bases between the germline ends. This CDR3 contains 20 residues. The CDR3 DNA follows: TGTGCCAGCAGCGTAGCGGGCTCGGGGGTAGCTAGGAGCTCCTACAATGAGCAGTTCTTC. It encodes CASSVAGSGVARSSYNEQFF.

This chain joins TRBV28 and TRBJ1-2; 8 positions agree with TRBD1. Germline assignment: CDR1 MDHEN and CDR2 SYDVKM. V was clipped by 5 bases and J by 2 bases; unmatched bases: 7. This CDR3 has 15 residues. The CDR3 protein is CASSTQGTGNYGYTF. CDR3 DNA sequence: TGTGCCAGCAGTACCCAAGGGACAGGCAACTATGGCTACACCTTC.